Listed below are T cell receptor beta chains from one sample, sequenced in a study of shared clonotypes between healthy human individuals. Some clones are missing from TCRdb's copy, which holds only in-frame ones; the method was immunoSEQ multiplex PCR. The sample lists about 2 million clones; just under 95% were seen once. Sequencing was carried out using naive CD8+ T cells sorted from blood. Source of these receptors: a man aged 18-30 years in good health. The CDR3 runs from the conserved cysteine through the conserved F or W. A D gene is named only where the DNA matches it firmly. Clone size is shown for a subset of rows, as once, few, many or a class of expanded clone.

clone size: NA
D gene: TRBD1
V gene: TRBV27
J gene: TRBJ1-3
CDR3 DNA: TGTGCCAGCAGGCCGACAGGGGCCCTCTCTGGAAACACCATATATTTT
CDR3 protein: CASRPTGALSGNTIYF

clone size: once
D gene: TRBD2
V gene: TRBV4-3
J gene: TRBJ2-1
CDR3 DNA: TGCGCCAGCAGCCCCTTGATAGCGGGAGAGGGTACGAATGAGCAGTTCTTC
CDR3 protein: CASSPLIAGEGTNEQFF

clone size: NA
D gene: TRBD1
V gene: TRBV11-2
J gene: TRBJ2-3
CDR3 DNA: TGTGCCAGCAGCCCCGACAGGGGGCTGATTGGGACAGATACGCAGTATTTT
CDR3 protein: CASSPDRGLIGTDTQYF

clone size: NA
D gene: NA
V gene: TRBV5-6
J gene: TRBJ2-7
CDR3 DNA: TGTGCCAGCAGCTTGGAAGGGGCCACCTACGAGCAGTACTTC
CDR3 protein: CASSLEGATYEQYF

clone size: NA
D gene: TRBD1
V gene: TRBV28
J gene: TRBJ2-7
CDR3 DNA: TGTGCCAGCAGTGCCGGGACAGGGATCAGGGAGCAGTACTTC
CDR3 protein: CASSAGTGIREQYF

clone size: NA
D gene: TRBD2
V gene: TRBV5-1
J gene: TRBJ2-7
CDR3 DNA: TGCGCCAGCAGCTCTAGCGGGAGTGAGTACGAGCAGTACTTC
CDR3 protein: CASSSSGSEYEQYF

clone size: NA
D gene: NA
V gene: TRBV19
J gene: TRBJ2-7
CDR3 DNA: TGTGCCAGTAGTCCCCGGGACGGAGCCTACGAGCAGTACTTC
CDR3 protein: CASSPRDGAYEQYF

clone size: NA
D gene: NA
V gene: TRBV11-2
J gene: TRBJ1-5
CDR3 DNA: TGTGCCAGCAGCTTATTGGCAGGGGATAGTCAGCCCCAGCATTTT
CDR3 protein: CASSLLAGDSQPQHF

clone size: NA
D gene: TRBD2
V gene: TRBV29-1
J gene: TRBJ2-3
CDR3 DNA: TGCAGCGTTGCCGGGACTAGCGGAGGTAGCACAGATACGCAGTATTTT
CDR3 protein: CSVAGTSGGSTDTQYF

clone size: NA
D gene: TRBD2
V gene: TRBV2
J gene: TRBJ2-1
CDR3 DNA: TGTGCCAGCAGGCAAGGCGGGGGAGCCTACAATGAGCAGTTCTTC
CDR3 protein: CASRQGGGAYNEQFF

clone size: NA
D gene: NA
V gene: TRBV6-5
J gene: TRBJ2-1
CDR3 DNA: TGTGCCAGCAGTTACGGGACACGCCCGGACAATGAGCAGTTCTTC
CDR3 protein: CASSYGTRPDNEQFF

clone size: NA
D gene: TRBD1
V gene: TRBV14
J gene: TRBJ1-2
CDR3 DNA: TGTGCCAGCAGCCAAGACGCAGGGGGATGGAGAGGCTACACCTTC
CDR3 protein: CASSQDAGGWRGYTF

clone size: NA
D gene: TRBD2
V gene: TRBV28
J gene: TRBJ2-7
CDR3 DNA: TGTGCCAGCAGTGATATAGCGGGGCAAGATTCCGAGCAGTACTTC
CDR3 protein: CASSDIAGQDSEQYF

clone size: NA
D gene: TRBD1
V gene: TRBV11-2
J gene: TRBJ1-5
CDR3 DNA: TGTGCCAGCAGCTCCGGGACAGGGGGTGGCAATCAGCCCCAGCATTTT
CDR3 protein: CASSSGTGGGNQPQHF

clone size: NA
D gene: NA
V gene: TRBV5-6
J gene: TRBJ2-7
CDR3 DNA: TGTGCCAGCAGCTTGATGGGAGTGTCCCTTAAGAGCTCCTACGAGCAGTACTTC
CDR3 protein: CASSLMGVSLKSSYEQYF

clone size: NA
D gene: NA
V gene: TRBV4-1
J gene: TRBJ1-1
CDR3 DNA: TGCGCCAGCAGCCAAGTCATTTACAGGGCAGGGGACACTGAAGCTTTCTTT
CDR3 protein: CASSQVIYRAGDTEAFF

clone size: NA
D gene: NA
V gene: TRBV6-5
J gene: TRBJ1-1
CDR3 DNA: TGTGCCAGCAGTATGGACAGGAACACTGAAGCTTTCTTT
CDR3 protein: CASSMDRNTEAFF

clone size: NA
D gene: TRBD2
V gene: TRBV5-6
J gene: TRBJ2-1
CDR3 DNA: TGTGCCAGCAGCTTGGAACTAGCGGGGGCTACTGAGCAGTTCTTC
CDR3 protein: CASSLELAGATEQFF

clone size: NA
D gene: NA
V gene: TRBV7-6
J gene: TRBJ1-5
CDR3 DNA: TGTGCCAGCAGCTTAGGTGAGGGTTGGATGCAGCCCCAGCATTTT
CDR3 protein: CASSLGEGWMQPQHF

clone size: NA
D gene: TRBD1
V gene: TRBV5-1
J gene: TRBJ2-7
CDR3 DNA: TGCGCCAGCAGCCGGGCCCAACAGGGGGCAGTCGAGCAGTACTTC
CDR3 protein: CASSRAQQGAVEQYF

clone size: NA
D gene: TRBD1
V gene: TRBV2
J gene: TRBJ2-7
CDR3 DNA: TGTGCCAGCAGGGACGACAGGGGCTACGAGCAGTACTTC
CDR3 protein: CASRDDRGYEQYF

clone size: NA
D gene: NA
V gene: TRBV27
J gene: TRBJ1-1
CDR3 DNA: TGTGCCAGCAGCCTTGCTGGGAACACTGAAGCTTTCTTT
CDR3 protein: CASSLAGNTEAFF

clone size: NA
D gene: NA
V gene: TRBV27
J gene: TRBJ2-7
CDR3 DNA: TGTGCCAGCAGTTTATCGGCCGGGGGCCTGAGTGAGCAGTACTTC
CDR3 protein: CASSLSAGGLSEQYF

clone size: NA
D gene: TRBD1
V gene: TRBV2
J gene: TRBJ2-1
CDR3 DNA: TGTGCCAGCAGTGTTGACAGGGGAGGATCCTACAATGAGCAGTTCTTC
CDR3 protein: CASSVDRGGSYNEQFF

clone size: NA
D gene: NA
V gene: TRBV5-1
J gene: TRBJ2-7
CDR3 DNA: TGCGCCAGCAGCTTGACGCAGGGGAGCTACGAGCAGTACTTC
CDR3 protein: CASSLTQGSYEQYF

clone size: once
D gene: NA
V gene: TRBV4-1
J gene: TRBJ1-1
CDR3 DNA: TGCGCCAGCAGCCAAGATCTCGGGGGGATGGCTGAAGCTTTCTTT
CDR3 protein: CASSQDLGGMAEAFF

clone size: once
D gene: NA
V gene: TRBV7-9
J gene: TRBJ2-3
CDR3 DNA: TGTGCCAGCAGCTTAGAGTGGCGAGATACGCAGTATTTT
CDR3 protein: CASSLEWRDTQYF

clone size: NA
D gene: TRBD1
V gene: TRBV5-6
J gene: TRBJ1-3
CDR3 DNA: TGTGCCAGCAGCCCGGACAGGGCGGACACCATATATTTT
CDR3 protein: CASSPDRADTIYF

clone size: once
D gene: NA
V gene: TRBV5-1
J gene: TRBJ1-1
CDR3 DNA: TGCGCCAGCAGCTTGGGTGACGAAGCTTTCTTT
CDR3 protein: CASSLGDEAFF

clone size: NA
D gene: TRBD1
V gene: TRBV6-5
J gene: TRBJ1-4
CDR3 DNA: TGTGCCAGCAGGGGGACAGGGCACCGCAATGAAAAACTGTTTTTT
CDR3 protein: CASRGTGHRNEKLFF

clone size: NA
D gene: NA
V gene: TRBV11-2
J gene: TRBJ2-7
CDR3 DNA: TGTGCCAGCAGCATGGGACACCTAACCTACGAGCAGTACTTC
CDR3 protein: CASSMGHLTYEQYF

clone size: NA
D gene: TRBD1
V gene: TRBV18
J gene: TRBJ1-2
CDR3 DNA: TGTGCCAGCTCACCACAGAAGGGGACAGGGGGTTTGTATGGCTACACCTTC
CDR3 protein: CASSPQKGTGGLYGYTF

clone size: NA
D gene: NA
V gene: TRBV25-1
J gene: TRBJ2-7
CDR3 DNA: TGTGCCAGCAGTGTATCCTACGAGCAGTACTTC
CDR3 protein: CASSVSYEQYF

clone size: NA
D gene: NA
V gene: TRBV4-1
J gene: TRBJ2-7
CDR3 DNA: TGCGCCAGCAGCCAGGAGGACAGCTCCTACGAGCAGTACTTC
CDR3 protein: CASSQEDSSYEQYF

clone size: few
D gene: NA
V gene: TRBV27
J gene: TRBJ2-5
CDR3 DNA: TGTGCCAGCAGCGAGATTCCGGGGACCCAGTACTTC
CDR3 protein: CASSEIPGTQYF

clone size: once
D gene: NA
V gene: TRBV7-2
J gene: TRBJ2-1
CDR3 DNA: TGTGCCAGCACCCGTCCCCGGTCGTGGGGAGACTCCTACAATGAGCAGTTCTTC
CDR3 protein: CASTRPRSWGDSYNEQFF

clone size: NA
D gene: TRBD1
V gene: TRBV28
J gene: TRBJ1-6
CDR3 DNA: TGTGCCAGCAGTTTATTGGGACAGGGTAGTTCACCCCTCCACTTT
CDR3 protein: CASSLLGQGSSPLHF

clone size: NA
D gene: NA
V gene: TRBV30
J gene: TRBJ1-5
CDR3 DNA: TGTGCCTGGACAGGTGGGGCGGAGGGGAATCAGCCCCAGCATTTT
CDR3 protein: CAWTGGAEGNQPQHF

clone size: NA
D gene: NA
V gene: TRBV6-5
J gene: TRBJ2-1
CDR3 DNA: TGTGCCAGCTCATCGTCCAGGGGTCCCTACAATGAGCAGTTCTTC
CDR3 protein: CASSSSRGPYNEQFF

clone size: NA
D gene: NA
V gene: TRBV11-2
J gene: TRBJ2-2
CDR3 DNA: TGTGCCAGCAGTCTAAACTGGCAGCTGTTTTTT
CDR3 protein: CASSLNWQLFF

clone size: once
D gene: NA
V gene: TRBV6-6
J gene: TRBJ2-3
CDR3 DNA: TGTGCCAGCAGCTACGACACACGAACAGATACGCAGTATTTT
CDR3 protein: CASSYDTRTDTQYF

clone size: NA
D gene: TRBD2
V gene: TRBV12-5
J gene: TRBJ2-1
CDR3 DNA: TGTGCTAGTGGGCAAGATCCGGGACTAGCGGGGGGGCACAATGAGCAGTTCTTC
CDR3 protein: CASGQDPGLAGGHNEQFF

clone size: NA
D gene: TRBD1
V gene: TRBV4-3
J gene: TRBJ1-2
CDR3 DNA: TGCGCCAGCAGCCAAGACTCCACAGGGGGGGACTATGGCTACACCTTC
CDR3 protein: CASSQDSTGGDYGYTF

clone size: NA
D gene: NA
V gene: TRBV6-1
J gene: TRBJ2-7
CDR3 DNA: TGTGCCAGCAGTGAAGGAGTAGCCACCTACGAGCAGTACTTC
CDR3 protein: CASSEGVATYEQYF

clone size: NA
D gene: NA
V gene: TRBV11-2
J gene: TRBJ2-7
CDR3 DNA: TGTGCCAGCAGCTTATTAATGATGGGGGGCGGGTACGAGCAGTACTTC
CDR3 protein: CASSLLMMGGGYEQYF

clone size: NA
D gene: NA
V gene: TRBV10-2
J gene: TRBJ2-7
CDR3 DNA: TGCGCCAGCACCCTGACACCCACCTACGAGCAGTACTTC
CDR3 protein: CASTLTPTYEQYF

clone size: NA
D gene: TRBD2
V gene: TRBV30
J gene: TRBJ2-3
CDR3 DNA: TGTGCCTGGAGTGTTTTGTTTCGGCTAGCGGGAGACACAGATACGCAGTATTTT
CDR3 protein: CAWSVLFRLAGDTDTQYF

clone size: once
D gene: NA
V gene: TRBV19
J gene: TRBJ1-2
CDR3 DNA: TGTGCCAGTAGTCTCCAACCTAGTGGAGGACCCTATGGCTACACCTTC
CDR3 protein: CASSLQPSGGPYGYTF

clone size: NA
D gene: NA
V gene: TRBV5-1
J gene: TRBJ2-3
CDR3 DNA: TGCGCCAGCAGCATGGACAGTTTCACAGATACGCAGTATTTT
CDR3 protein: CASSMDSFTDTQYF

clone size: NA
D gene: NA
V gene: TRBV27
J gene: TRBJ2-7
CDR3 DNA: TGTGTCAGCAGTGCAAGACTAGGAGGCCTTTACGAGCAGTACTTC
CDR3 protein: CVSSARLGGLYEQYF

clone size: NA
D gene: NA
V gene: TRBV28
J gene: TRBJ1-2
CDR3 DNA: TGTGCCAGCAGCCCAGGGTTTGGCTACACCTTC
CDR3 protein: CASSPGFGYTF

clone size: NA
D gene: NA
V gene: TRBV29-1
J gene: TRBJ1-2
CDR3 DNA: TGCAGCGCGCTAGCGTTGGGGGGACAAGACTATGGCTACACCTTC
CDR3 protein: CSALALGGQDYGYTF

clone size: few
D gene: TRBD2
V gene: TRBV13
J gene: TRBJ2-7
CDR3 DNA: TGTGCCAGCAGCTCGGGACTAGCGGGGGCCTACGAGCAGTACTTC
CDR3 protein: CASSSGLAGAYEQYF

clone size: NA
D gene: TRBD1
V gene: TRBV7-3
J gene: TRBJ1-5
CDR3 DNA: TGTGCCAGCAGCTTAACAGGGGGCAGCAATCAGCCCCAGCATTTT
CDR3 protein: CASSLTGGSNQPQHF